This T cell receptor beta chain was sequenced for a study of identical twins. The CDR3 has 18 amino acids. Trimming left V 6 bases short and J 0 bases short, with 21 bases between. Addition of a universal primer site occurred through template switching, and cDNA carried unique molecular identifiers. From the 5' RACE reads, TCRdb called clonotypes with MiXCR, one entry per CDR3 protein. The table records approximately 680,000 distinct CDR3 sequences, less than 9% of them present only once. Findings and limits, study-wide: Partly confounded zero-insertion analyses could result from invariant MAIT and iNKT cells.

The sample holds many counts of this clonotype. Its target is not known. This sample was also put to use in a study of yellow fever vaccine responses in identical twins.

This chain joins TRBV12-3 or TRBV12-4 and TRBJ2-1; D call uncertain. The specimen sequenced was PBMCs. The sequence was obtained from a woman between 18 and 30 years old in good health. This CDR3 is CASRINLLGVSSYNEQFF. The CDR3 nucleotides are TGTGCCAGCAGAATAAACCTCCTAGGTGTAAGCTCCTACAATGAGCAGTTCTTC.